The rows below give T cell receptor beta chains drawn from one sample of a study of T cell responses to AZD1222 COVID-19 vaccine. The data were produced by immunoSEQ multiplex PCR, yet TCRdb's version contains in-frame clones alone and is incomplete. The profile covers more than 110,000 clones, with 80% to 95% appearing a single time and about 3.5% taken by the ten largest. The sample here was peripheral blood, taken 28 days after the second AZD1222 dose. These receptor sequences come from an adult who received the AZD1222 COVID-19 vaccine. CDR3s include the opening cysteine and the closing phenylalanine or tryptophan. A D gene is named only where the DNA matches it firmly. Clone sizes are given selectively: once, few, many, or a class where the clone is expanded.

J	V	D	size	DNA	CDR3
TRBJ2-7	TRBV28	TRBD1	NA	TGTGCCAGCAGCCGGACAGGGAACTCCTACGAGCAGTACTTC	CASSRTGNSYEQYF
TRBJ1-4	TRBV19	NA	NA	TGTGCCAGTAGTATGAGTGGGCCGGCAAATGAAAAACTGTTTTTT	CASSMSGPANEKLFF
TRBJ2-7	TRBV25-1	NA	NA	TGTGCCAGCAGTGAATCCCGGGGCATTTTTTGGGAGCAGTACTTC	CASSESRGIFWEQYF
TRBJ2-1	TRBV9	NA	NA	TGTGCCAGCAGCCTTGGGGGTCCCTCCTACAATGAGCAGTTCTTC	CASSLGGPSYNEQFF
TRBJ1-5	TRBV5-8	NA	NA	TGTGCCAGCAGACCCCGTGGGAGTAATCAGCCCCAGCATTTT	CASRPRGSNQPQHF
TRBJ1-4	TRBV19	NA	NA	TGTGCCAGTAGTATAGCGGCCGGGAGATATAATGAAAAACTGTTTTTT	CASSIAAGRYNEKLFF
TRBJ2-2	TRBV24-1	NA	once	TGTGCCACCAGTGATTTTACTAGCAGGACCGGGGAGCTGTTTTTT	CATSDFTSRTGELFF
TRBJ2-2	TRBV5-1	NA	NA	TGCGCCAGCAGCTTGGAGACAGGGAACACCGGGGAGCTGTTTTTT	CASSLETGNTGELFF
TRBJ2-5	TRBV18	TRBD1	NA	TGTGCCAGCTCACCGAATCTAGGACAGGGCCAAGAGACCCAGTACTTC	CASSPNLGQGQETQYF
TRBJ1-5	TRBV7-2	NA	NA	TGTGCCAGCAGCTTAGCGTCCCAGGGCGCTCAGCCCCAGCATTTT	CASSLASQGAQPQHF
TRBJ2-7	TRBV4-2	NA	NA	TGTGCCAGCAGCCAAGAACCCCGGTACGAGCAGTACTTC	CASSQEPRYEQYF
TRBJ2-3	TRBV28	TRBD2	NA	TGTGCCACCAGAGCGGGAAGCACAGATACGCAGTATTTT	CATRAGSTDTQYF
TRBJ2-2	TRBV27	NA	NA	TGTGCCAGCAGCCCTGCTGCAGCGTGGGCCACCGGGGAGCTGTTTTTT	CASSPAAAWATGELFF
TRBJ1-5	TRBV10-3	TRBD1	NA	TGTGCCATTGGACAGGGTAGCAATCAGCCCCAGCATTTT	CAIGQGSNQPQHF
TRBJ2-7	TRBV7-2	TRBD1	NA	TGTGCCAGCAGCATCGGACAGGGGGCTGGGTCCTACGAGCAGTACTTC	CASSIGQGAGSYEQYF
TRBJ2-3	TRBV6-6	TRBD2	NA	TGTGCCAGCAGTTACGGGACTAGCGGGGACGCAGATACGCAGTATTTT	CASSYGTSGDADTQYF
TRBJ1-2	TRBV6-6	NA	NA	TGTGCCAGCAGTTACGGGGCAGCAGATGGCTACACCTTC	CASSYGAADGYTF